The 10 T cell receptor beta chains given below trace back to one sample, sequenced in a study of siplizumab effects on memory and regulatory T cells. Data came from immunoSEQ multiplex PCR; TCRdb stores just in-frame clones and leaves some out. Of some 120,000 clones in the sample, around 94% were seen once. The source material was non-Treg CD4+ T cells sorted from blood. These receptors were taken from a human donor in good health.

The chain recombines TRBV6-1 with TRBJ2-2; perhaps TRBD1 as D (6 bases). V shed 2 bases and J shed 0 bases, with 10 bases lying between them. This CDR3 has 16 residues. Germline values: CDR1 MNHNS, CDR2 SASEGT. The CDR3 loop is CASSERGTSNTGELFF. The DNA of the CDR3 is TGTGCCAGCAGTGAAAGAGGGACATCGAACACCGGGGAGCTGTTTTTT.

This clone has only one observation. The V call is TRBV5-1, the J call TRBJ1-1; D is possibly TRBD1 (6 bases). V was cut by 0 bases and J by 4 bases, with 16 bases left in between. The CDR3 length is 16 residues. Per germline, CDR1 SGHRS and CDR2 YFSETQ. DNA of the CDR3: TGCGCCAGCAGCTTGGACAGGGCTATCCGAGGCACTGAAGCTTTCTTT. Amino acids: CASSLDRAIRGTEAFF.

The rearrangement uses TRBV14 and TRBJ1-2; D is possibly TRBD1 (5 bases). Deletions cut 3 bases from V and 10 bases from J, with 15 bases between. Germline V lookup: CDR1 SGHDN, CDR2 FVKESK. CDR3 length: 13 residues. This CDR3 reads CASSQMTALHYTF. The CDR3 DNA is TGTGCCAGCAGCCAGATGACAGCACTTCACTACACCTTC.

The V and J genes are TRBV5-6 and TRBJ1-2; 7 nucleotides agree with TRBD1. With V trimmed by 2 bases and J by 3 bases, 4 bases remained unmatched. The CDR3 has 14 residues. CDR1 and CDR2 from the germline V gene are SGHDT and YYEEEE. In DNA form, the CDR3 reads TGTGCCAGCAGCTTTGGGCAGGGGGACTATGGCTACACCTTC. This sequence encodes CASSFGQGDYGYTF.

The chain has TRBV18 and TRBJ2-3; 7 positions match TRBD1. The CDR3 consists of 16 residues. The J segment lost 6 bases and the V segment lost 3 bases, leaving 12 bases of the junction unmatched. Germline CDR1 reads KGHSH; CDR2 reads LQKENI. CDR3 in amino acids: CASSPQSDRAVDTQYF. DNA for the CDR3: TGTGCCAGCTCACCGCAGAGCGACAGGGCCGTTGATACGCAGTATTTT. Full variable domain (outside the CDR3, taken from reference TRBV18 and TRBJ2-3): NAGVMQNPRHLVRRRGQEARLRCSPMKGHSHVYWYRQLPEEGLKFMVYLQKENIIDESGMPKERFSAEFPKEGPSILRIQQVVRGDSAAYFCASSPQSDRAVDTQYFGPGTRLTVL.

The chain employs TRBV4-1 and TRBJ1-2; D remains ambiguous. CDR1 and CDR2 (germline): MGHRA, YSYEKL. This CDR3 is 16 amino acids long. Between the trimmed V and J ends, which lost 4 bases and 0 bases, there was a span of 15 bases. The CDR3 nucleotides are TGCGCCAGCAGCCTTTCGGTTCCCGGGACTAACTATGGCTACACCTTC. Translation gives CASSLSVPGTNYGYTF.

The rearrangement uses TRBV5-1 and TRBJ2-7; D may be TRBD1 (5 bases). The CDR3 spans 14 residues. The V end was cut by 1 base, the J end by 4 bases, with 12 bases between. Germline-derived CDR1 and CDR2 are SGHRS and YFSETQ. The CDR3 region is CASSLNAGSYEQYF. CDR3 DNA sequence: TGCGCCAGCAGCTTGAATGCAGGGTCGTACGAGCAGTACTTC.

The rearrangement links TRBV28 to TRBJ1-2; D unresolved. Trimming shortened V by 6 bases and J by 5 bases, and 16 bases separated the two germline ends. The length of the CDR3 is 14 residues. The germline gives CDR1 MDHEN, CDR2 SYDVKM. The CDR3 region has the DNA TGTGCCAGCAGCCCCCGTAATTATGGGTATGGCTACACCTTC. Protein sequence: CASSPRNYGYGYTF.

V is TRBV5-1 and J is TRBJ2-5; D possibly uses TRBD1 or TRBD2 (5 bases each). The germline V gene has CDR1 SGHRS and CDR2 YFSETQ. Trimming removed 0 bases from V and 5 bases from J, with 11 bases in between. The CDR3 runs 14 residues. CDR3 nucleotides: TGCGCCAGCAGCTTGGTGCCAGGGACGGAGACCCAGTACTTC. Protein sequence: CASSLVPGTETQYF.

A single count supports this clone. The chain couples TRBV7-6 to TRBJ2-7, with 9 bases identical to TRBD2. Germline V CDR1 and CDR2: SGHVS, FNYEAQ. V gave up 4 bases and J gave up 2 bases; unmatched junction bases: 9. This CDR3 is built from 16 residues. The CDR3 coding sequence is TGTGCCAGCAGCTCATCTCTAGCGGGGAAACCCTACGAGCAGTACTTC. This encodes CASSSSLAGKPYEQYF.